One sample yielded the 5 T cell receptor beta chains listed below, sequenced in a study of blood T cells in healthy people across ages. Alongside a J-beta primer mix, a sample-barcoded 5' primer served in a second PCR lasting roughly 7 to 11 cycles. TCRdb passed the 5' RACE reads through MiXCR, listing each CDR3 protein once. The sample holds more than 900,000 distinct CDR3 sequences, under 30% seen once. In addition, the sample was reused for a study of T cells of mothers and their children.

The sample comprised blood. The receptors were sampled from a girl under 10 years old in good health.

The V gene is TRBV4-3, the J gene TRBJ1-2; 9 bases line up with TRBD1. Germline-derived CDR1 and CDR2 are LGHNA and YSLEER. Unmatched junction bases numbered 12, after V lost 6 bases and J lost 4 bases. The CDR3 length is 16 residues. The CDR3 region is CASSEDRGVPSYGYTF. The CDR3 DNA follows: TGCGCCAGCAGTGAGGACAGGGGAGTTCCTAGCTATGGCTACACCTTC.

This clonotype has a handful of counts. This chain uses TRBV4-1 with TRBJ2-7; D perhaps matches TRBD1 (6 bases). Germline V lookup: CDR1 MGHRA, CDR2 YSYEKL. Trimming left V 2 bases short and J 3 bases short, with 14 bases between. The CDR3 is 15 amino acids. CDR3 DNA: TGCGCCAGCAGCCAATCGATTGGACAGAGCTACGAGCAGTACTTC. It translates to CASSQSIGQSYEQYF.

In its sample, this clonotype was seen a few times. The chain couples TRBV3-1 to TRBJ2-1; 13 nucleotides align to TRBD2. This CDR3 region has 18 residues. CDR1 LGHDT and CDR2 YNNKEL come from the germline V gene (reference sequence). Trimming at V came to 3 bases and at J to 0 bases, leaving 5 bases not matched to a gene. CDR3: CASSQQLAGGGSYNEQFF. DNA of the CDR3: TGTGCCAGCAGCCAGCAACTAGCGGGAGGGGGCTCCTACAATGAGCAGTTCTTC.

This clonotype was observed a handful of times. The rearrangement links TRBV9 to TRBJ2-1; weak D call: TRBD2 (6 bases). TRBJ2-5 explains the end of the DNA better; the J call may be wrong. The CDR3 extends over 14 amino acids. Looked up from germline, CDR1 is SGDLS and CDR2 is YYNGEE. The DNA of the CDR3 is TGTGCCAGCAGTGACCGGGACTCCGAAGAGACCCAGTACTTC. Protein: CASSDRDSEETQYF.

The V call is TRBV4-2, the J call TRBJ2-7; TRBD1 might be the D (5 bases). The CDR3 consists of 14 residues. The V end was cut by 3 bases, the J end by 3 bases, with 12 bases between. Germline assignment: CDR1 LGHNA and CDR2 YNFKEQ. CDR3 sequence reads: CASSHTQGNYEQYF. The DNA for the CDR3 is TGTGCCAGCAGCCACACTCAGGGTAACTACGAGCAGTACTTC.